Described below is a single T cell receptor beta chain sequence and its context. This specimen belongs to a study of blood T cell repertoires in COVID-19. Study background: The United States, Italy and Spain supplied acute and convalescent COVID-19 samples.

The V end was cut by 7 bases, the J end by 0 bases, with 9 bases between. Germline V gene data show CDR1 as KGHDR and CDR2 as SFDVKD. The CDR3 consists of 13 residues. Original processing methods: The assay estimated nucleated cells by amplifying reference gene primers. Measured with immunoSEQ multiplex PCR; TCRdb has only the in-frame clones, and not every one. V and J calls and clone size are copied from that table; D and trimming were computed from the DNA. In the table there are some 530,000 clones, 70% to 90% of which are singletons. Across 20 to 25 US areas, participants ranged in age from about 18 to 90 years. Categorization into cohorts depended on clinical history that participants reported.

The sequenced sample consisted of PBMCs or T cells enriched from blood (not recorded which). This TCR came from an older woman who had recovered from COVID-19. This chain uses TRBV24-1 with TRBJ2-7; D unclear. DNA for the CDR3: TGTGCCACCAGCCGCCGCGGCTCCTACGAGCAGTACTTC. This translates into CATSRRGSYEQYF.